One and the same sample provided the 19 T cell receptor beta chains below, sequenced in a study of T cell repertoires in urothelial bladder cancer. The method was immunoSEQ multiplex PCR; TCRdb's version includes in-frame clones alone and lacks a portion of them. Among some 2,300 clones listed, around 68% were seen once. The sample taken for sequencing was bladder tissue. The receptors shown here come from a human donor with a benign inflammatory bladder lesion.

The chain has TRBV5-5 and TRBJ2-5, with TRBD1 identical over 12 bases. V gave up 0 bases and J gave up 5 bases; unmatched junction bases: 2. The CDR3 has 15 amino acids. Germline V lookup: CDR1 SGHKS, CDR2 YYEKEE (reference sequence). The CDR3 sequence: CASSLGDRGLETQYF. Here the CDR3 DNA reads TGTGCCAGCAGCTTGGGGGACAGGGGGCTGGAGACCCAGTACTTC.

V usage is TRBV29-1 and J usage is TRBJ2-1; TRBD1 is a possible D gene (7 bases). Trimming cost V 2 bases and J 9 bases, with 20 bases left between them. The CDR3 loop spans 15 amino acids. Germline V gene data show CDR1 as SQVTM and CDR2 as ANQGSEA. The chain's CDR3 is CSVETTTGRQGEQFF. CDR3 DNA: TGCAGCGTTGAAACCACGACAGGGAGGCAAGGTGAGCAGTTCTTC.

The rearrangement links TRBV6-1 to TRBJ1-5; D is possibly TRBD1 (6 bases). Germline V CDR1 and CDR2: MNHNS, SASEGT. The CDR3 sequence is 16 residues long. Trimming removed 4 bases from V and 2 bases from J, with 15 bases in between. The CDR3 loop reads CASSGDRRMGNQPQHF. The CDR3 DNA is TGTGCCAGCAGTGGAGACAGGAGGATGGGCAATCAGCCCCAGCATTTT.

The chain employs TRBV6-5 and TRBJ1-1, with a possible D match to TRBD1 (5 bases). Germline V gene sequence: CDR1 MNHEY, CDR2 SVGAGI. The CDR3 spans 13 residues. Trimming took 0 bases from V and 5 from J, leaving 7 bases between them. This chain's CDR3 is CASSYSTETEAFF. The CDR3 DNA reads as TGTGCCAGCAGTTACTCGACAGAGACTGAAGCTTTCTTT.

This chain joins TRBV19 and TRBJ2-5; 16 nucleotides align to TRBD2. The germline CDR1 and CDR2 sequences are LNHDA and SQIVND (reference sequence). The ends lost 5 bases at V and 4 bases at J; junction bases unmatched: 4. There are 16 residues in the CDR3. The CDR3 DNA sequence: TGTGCCAGTAGTCGGGGACTAGCGGGAGGGAGAGAGACCCAGTACTTC. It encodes CASSRGLAGGRETQYF.

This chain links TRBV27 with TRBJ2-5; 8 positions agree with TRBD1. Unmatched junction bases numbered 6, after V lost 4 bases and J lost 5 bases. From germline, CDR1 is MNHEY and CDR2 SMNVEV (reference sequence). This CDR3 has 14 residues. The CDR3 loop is CASSSSTGEETQYF. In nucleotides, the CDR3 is TGTGCCAGCAGTTCCTCGACAGGGGAGGAGACCCAGTACTTC.

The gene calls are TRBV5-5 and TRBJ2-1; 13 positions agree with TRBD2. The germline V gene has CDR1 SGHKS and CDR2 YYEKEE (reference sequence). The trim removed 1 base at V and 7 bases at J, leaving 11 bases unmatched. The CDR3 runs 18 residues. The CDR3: CASSLIVRTSGSINEQFF. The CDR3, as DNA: TGTGCCAGCAGCTTGATCGTTCGGACTAGCGGGAGTATAAATGAGCAGTTCTTC.

The CDR3 spells CASSLIPQGGQPQHF. The CDR3 bases are TGTGCCAGCAGCTTAATCCCACAGGGCGGTCAGCCCCAGCATTTT. The gene calls are TRBV7-2 and TRBJ1-5, with D possibly being TRBD1 (6 bases). V lost 2 bases to trimming and J lost 6 bases, with 14 bases between them. Looked up from germline, CDR1 is SGHTA and CDR2 is FQGNSA. The length of the CDR3 is 15 residues. Filled out from reference TRBV7-2 and TRBJ1-5, the complete variable domain reads GAGVSQSPSNKVTEKGKDVELRCDPISGHTALYWYRQSLGQGLEFLIYFQGNSAPDKSGLPSDRFSAERTGGSVSTLTIQRTQQEDSAVYLCASSLIPQGGQPQHFGDGTRLSIL.

The CDR3 reads CASHPPTGISDQPQHF. As DNA, the CDR3 is TGTGCCAGCCACCCGCCGACCGGAATATCTGATCAGCCCCAGCATTTT. This chain links TRBV19 with TRBJ1-5; D is uncertain. V lost 9 bases to trimming and J lost 5 bases, with 23 bases between them. The germline gives CDR1 LNHDA, CDR2 SQIVND (reference sequence). CDR3 length: 16 residues. Combining the CDR3 with reference TRBV19 and TRBJ1-5 gives the whole variable domain DGGITQSPKYLFRKEGQNVTLSCEQNLNHDAMYWYRQDPGQGLRLIYYSQIVNDFQKGDIAEGYSVSREKKESFPLTVTSAQKNPTAFYLCASHPPTGISDQPQHFGDGTRLSIL.

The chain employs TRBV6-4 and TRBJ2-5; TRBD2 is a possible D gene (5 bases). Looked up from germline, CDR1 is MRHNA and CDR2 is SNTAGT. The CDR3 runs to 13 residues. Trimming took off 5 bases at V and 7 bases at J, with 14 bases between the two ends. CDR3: CASSSDSRGTQYF. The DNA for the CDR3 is TGTGCCAGCAGTTCGGACTCCCGGGGGACCCAGTACTTC.

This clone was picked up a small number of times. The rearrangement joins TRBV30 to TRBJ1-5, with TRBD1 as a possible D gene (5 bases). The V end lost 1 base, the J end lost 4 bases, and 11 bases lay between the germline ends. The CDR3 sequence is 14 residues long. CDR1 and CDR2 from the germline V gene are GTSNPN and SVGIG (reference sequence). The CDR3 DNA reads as TGTGCCTGGAGTGACCCCAACAGGAATCAGCCCCAGCATTTT. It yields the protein CAWSDPNRNQPQHF.

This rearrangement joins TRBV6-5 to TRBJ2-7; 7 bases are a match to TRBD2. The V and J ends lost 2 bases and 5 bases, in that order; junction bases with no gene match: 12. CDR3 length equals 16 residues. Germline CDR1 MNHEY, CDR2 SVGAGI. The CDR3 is CASSYGSVVRENEQYF. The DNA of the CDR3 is TGTGCCAGCAGTTACGGCTCGGTGGTGCGGGAGAACGAGCAGTACTTC.

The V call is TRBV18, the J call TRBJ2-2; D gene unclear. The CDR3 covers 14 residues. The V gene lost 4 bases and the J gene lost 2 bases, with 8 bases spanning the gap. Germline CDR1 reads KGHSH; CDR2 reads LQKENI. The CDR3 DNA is TGTGCCAGCTCACAGGGCAGTAACACCGGGGAGCTGTTTTTT. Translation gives CASSQGSNTGELFF.

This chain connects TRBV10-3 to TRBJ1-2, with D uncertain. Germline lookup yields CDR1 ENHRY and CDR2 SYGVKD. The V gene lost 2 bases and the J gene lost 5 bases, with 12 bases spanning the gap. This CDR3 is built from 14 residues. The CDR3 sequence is CAISEDPNQYGYTF. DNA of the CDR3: TGTGCCATCAGTGAGGACCCGAATCAATATGGCTACACCTTC.

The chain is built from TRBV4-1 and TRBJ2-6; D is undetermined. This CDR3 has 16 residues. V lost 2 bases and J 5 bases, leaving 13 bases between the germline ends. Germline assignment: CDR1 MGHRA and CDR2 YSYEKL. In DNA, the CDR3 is TGCGCCAGCAGCCAAAGGATGGATGGATGGGCCAACGTCCTGACTTTC. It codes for CASSQRMDGWANVLTF.

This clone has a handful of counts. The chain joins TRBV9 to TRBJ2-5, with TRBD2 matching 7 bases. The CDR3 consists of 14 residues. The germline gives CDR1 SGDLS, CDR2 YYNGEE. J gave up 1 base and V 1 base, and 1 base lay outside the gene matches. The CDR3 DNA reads TGTGCCAGCAGCGTAACGGGGGGCCAAGAGACCCAGTACTTC. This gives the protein CASSVTGGQETQYF.

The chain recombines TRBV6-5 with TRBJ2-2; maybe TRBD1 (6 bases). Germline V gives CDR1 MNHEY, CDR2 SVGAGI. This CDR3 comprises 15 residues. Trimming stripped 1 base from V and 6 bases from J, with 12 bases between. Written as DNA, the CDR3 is TGTGCCAGCAGTTACTTTAGGGGGAGATCCGGGGAGCTGTTTTTT. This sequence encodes CASSYFRGRSGELFF.

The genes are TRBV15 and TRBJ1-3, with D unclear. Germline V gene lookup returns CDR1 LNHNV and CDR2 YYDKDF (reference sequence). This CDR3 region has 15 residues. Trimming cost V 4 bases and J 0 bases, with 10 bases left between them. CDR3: CATSKSRNSGNTIYF. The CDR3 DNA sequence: TGTGCCACCAGCAAATCCAGGAACTCTGGAAACACCATATATTTT.

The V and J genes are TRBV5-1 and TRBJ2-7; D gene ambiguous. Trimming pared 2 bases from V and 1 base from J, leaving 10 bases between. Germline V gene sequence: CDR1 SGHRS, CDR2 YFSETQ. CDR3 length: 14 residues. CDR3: CASSFRASSYEQYF. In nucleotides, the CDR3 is TGCGCCAGCAGCTTCCGGGCTAGTTCCTACGAGCAGTACTTC.